This is a list of T cell receptor beta chains from one sample in a study of shared clonotypes between healthy human individuals. This table comes from immunoSEQ multiplex PCR, and its TCRdb copy is limited to in-frame clones, with some not included. The sample holds about 1,500,000 clones; approximately 97% are singletons and the top ten take approximately 1.1%. Material: naive CD4+ T cells sorted from blood. Receptor source: a man aged 30 to 39 in good health. Each CDR3 is given with its conserved first and last residue. Fields, in order: V gene, D gene, clone size, J gene, CDR3 DNA, CDR3 protein. A D gene is named only where the DNA matches it firmly. Rows give clone size only sometimes, using once, few, many, or a class for an expanded clone.

V: TRBV10-1; D: .; size: .; J: TRBJ2-1; DNA: TGCGCCAGCAGCCCGACACCCGACTACAATGAGCAGTTCTTC; CDR3: CASSPTPDYNEQFF
V: TRBV6-1; D: .; size: once; J: TRBJ1-5; DNA: TGTGCCAGCACAAAATGGGGGTTGGATCAGCCCCAGCATTTT; CDR3: CASTKWGLDQPQHF
V: TRBV4-3; D: .; size: .; J: TRBJ2-7; DNA: TGCGCCAGCAGCCAAGTTAGTACCTCCTACGAGCAGTACTTC; CDR3: CASSQVSTSYEQYF
V: TRBV19; D: .; size: .; J: TRBJ2-7; DNA: TGTGCCAGTAGTAAAGTCAAGAGCTCCTACGAGCAGTACTTC; CDR3: CASSKVKSSYEQYF
V: TRBV6-6; D: TRBD1; size: .; J: TRBJ1-5; DNA: TGTGCCAGCAGACTCGACAGGGTTGGCGATCAGCCCCAGCATTTT; CDR3: CASRLDRVGDQPQHF
V: TRBV7-9; D: TRBD2; size: .; J: TRBJ2-1; DNA: TGTGCCAGCAGCTTAGCGGGAGGGGTTGAGCAGTTCTTC; CDR3: CASSLAGGVEQFF
V: TRBV28; D: .; size: .; J: TRBJ1-5; DNA: TGTGCCAGCAGTCGCAGGGTTTTACAGCCCCAGCATTTT; CDR3: CASSRRVLQPQHF
V: TRBV6-5; D: TRBD1; size: .; J: TRBJ2-7; DNA: TGTGCCAGCAGTATTGACAGGGCCCACGAGCAGTACTTC; CDR3: CASSIDRAHEQYF
V: TRBV6-1; D: TRBD1; size: once; J: TRBJ2-5; DNA: TGTGCCAGCAGTCCCCGGACAGGGGTCCCAGAGACCCAGTACTTC; CDR3: CASSPRTGVPETQYF
V: TRBV5-1; D: .; size: .; J: TRBJ1-5; DNA: TGCGCCAGCAGCTTAAGCGGTAATCAGCCCCAGCATTTT; CDR3: CASSLSGNQPQHF
V: TRBV15; D: TRBD1; size: once; J: TRBJ2-1; DNA: TGTGCCACCAGCAGAGATGTAGGGACAGGTGGCTACAATGAGCAGTTCTTC; CDR3: CATSRDVGTGGYNEQFF
V: TRBV9; D: TRBD2; size: .; J: TRBJ2-7; DNA: TGTGCCAGCAGCGGCGCGGGACTAGGTTTTCAAATCTTC; CDR3: CASSGAGLGFQIF
V: TRBV29-1; D: .; size: .; J: TRBJ2-5; DNA: TGCAGCGTTGATGGGACACCGAATCAAGAGACCCAGTACTTC; CDR3: CSVDGTPNQETQYF
V: TRBV5-5; D: .; size: once; J: TRBJ2-7; DNA: TGTGCCAGCAGTATCGGCTTAAATTCCGAGCAGTACTTC; CDR3: CASSIGLNSEQYF
V: TRBV6-6; D: .; size: .; J: TRBJ2-1; DNA: TGTGCCAGCATGCGGGACAGCTCCTACAATGAGCAGTTCTTC; CDR3: CASMRDSSYNEQFF
V: TRBV13; D: .; size: .; J: TRBJ2-1; DNA: TGTGCCAGCAGCTTAATTCCGGGAGCAAGAACCAATGAGCAGTTCTTC; CDR3: CASSLIPGARTNEQFF
V: TRBV27; D: TRBD2; size: .; J: TRBJ2-6; DNA: TGTGCCAGCAGCATCCTTCGCGAAGCGGGAGGACCGGGTGGGGCCAACGTCCTGACTTTC; CDR3: CASSILREAGGPGGANVLTF
V: TRBV5-1; D: .; size: .; J: TRBJ2-3; DNA: TGCGCCAGCAGCTTTGGTCCTAGTGACGCAGATACGCAGTATTTT; CDR3: CASSFGPSDADTQYF
V: TRBV19; D: .; size: .; J: TRBJ1-5; DNA: TGTGCCAGTAGTCTCCGGGGTAGGGGCAGCAATCAGCCCCAGCATTTT; CDR3: CASSLRGRGSNQPQHF
V: TRBV27; D: .; size: .; J: TRBJ1-2; DNA: TGTGCCAGCAGGGCCTGGGGGGGTGATGGCTACACCTTC; CDR3: CASRAWGGDGYTF
V: TRBV7-9; D: .; size: .; J: TRBJ2-7; DNA: TGTGCCAGCAGTTTTGTTCCGGGGGAGCAGTACTTC; CDR3: CASSFVPGEQYF
V: TRBV5-1; D: TRBD2; size: .; J: TRBJ2-1; DNA: TGCGCCAGCAGCCAAAGTGGACTAGCCTCCTACAATGAGCAGTTCTTC; CDR3: CASSQSGLASYNEQFF
V: TRBV5-4; D: .; size: .; J: TRBJ2-3; DNA: TGTGCCAGCAGCCAGCGAACTAGCACAGATACGCAGTATTTT; CDR3: CASSQRTSTDTQYF
V: TRBV7-8; D: .; size: .; J: TRBJ2-7; DNA: TGTGCCAGCAGCTTAAAGGTCTCTAGAGTGGGCGGGACCAACTACGAGCAGTACTTC; CDR3: CASSLKVSRVGGTNYEQYF
V: TRBV19; D: .; size: .; J: TRBJ2-1; DNA: TGTGCCAGTAGTAGCCCGGACCAGCGGTGGGGTTTTGAGCAGTTCTTC; CDR3: CASSSPDQRWGFEQFF
V: TRBV19; D: TRBD2; size: .; J: TRBJ2-1; DNA: TGTGCCAGTAGTATGGGACTAGCGGGGAGCTCCTACAATGAGCAGTTCTTC; CDR3: CASSMGLAGSSYNEQFF
V: TRBV6-5; D: TRBD1; size: .; J: TRBJ1-5; DNA: TGTGCCAGCAGCAAGACAGGGTCAGGCAATCAGCCCCAGCATTTT; CDR3: CASSKTGSGNQPQHF
V: TRBV19; D: TRBD1; size: .; J: TRBJ1-2; DNA: TGTGCCAGTACCTCACCGACAGGGTTCTTACCAGGCGGCTACACCTTC; CDR3: CASTSPTGFLPGGYTF
V: TRBV7-9; D: TRBD1; size: .; J: TRBJ2-5; DNA: TGTGCCAGCAGCTCCCAGGGGGCTGAGGAGACCCAGTACTTC; CDR3: CASSSQGAEETQYF
V: TRBV29-1; D: TRBD2; size: .; J: TRBJ2-3; DNA: TGCAGCGTTGAAGGAGCGGGAGTCGGCACAGATACGCAGTATTTT; CDR3: CSVEGAGVGTDTQYF
V: TRBV9; D: TRBD1; size: .; J: TRBJ2-7; DNA: TGTGCCAGCAGCGTAGGGGACAGCTTTTCCTACGAGCAGTACTTC; CDR3: CASSVGDSFSYEQYF
V: TRBV6-5; D: TRBD2; size: once; J: TRBJ2-2; DNA: TGTGCCAGCAGTTCTAGCGGGAGGGCGAACACCGGGGAGCTGTTTTTT; CDR3: CASSSSGRANTGELFF
V: TRBV27; D: TRBD1; size: .; J: TRBJ1-2; DNA: TGTGCCAGTAAAACTGGACAGGGGGCGTATCATGGCTACACCTTC; CDR3: CASKTGQGAYHGYTF
V: TRBV6-5; D: .; size: .; J: TRBJ1-1; DNA: TGTGCCAGCAGAATGAGGGGGAACACTGAAGCTTTCTTT; CDR3: CASRMRGNTEAFF
V: TRBV25-1; D: .; size: .; J: TRBJ2-3; DNA: TGTGCCAGCAGAAGAGGGGGATACACAGATACGCAGTATTTT; CDR3: CASRRGGYTDTQYF
V: TRBV7-9; D: .; size: .; J: TRBJ1-4; DNA: TGTGCCAGCAGCTCTCGGGGAGGGCCCGCTAATGAAAAACTGTTTTTT; CDR3: CASSSRGGPANEKLFF
V: TRBV6-6; D: .; size: .; J: TRBJ2-7; DNA: TGTGCCAGCAGTCAAGGGGTTGGCGAGCAGTACTTC; CDR3: CASSQGVGEQYF
V: TRBV2; D: .; size: .; J: TRBJ2-1; DNA: TGTGCCAGCAAGGGGGCTAGCGGTAGCTCCTACAATGAGCAGTTCTTC; CDR3: CASKGASGSSYNEQFF
V: TRBV19; D: .; size: once; J: TRBJ1-2; DNA: TGTGCCAGTAGTATAGGGACAGCGTCCTATGGCTACACCTTC; CDR3: CASSIGTASYGYTF
V: TRBV9; D: TRBD1; size: .; J: TRBJ2-2; DNA: TGTGCCAGTACTCCCCAGGGGGCGGTCACCGGGGAGCTGTTTTTT; CDR3: CASTPQGAVTGELFF
V: TRBV19; D: .; size: .; J: TRBJ1-1; DNA: TGTGCCAGTAGTATTAGGTCGCGAGCTTTCTTT; CDR3: CASSIRSRAFF
V: TRBV18; D: .; size: once; J: TRBJ2-7; DNA: TGTGCCAGCTCATCCCTAGGGGGAGAAGGGGTTTACGAGCAGTACTTC; CDR3: CASSSLGGEGVYEQYF
V: TRBV10-3; D: TRBD1; size: .; J: TRBJ1-5; DNA: TGTGCCATCAGGGGGACAGGTGATCAGCCCCAGCATTTT; CDR3: CAIRGTGDQPQHF
V: TRBV2; D: .; size: .; J: TRBJ2-7; DNA: TGTGCCAGCAGCCCCGGGGGAATTCCCTACGAGCAGTACTTC; CDR3: CASSPGGIPYEQYF
V: TRBV5-7; D: .; size: .; J: TRBJ2-7; DNA: TGTGTGCCCTGCACCCCCGTTGACGAGCAGTACTTC; CDR3: CVPCTPVDEQYF
V: TRBV11-3; D: .; size: .; J: TRBJ2-2; DNA: TGTGCCAGCAGCAAACAGGTGACCACCGGGGAGCTGTTTTTT; CDR3: CASSKQVTTGELFF
V: TRBV30; D: .; size: .; J: TRBJ1-5; DNA: TGTGCCTGGAGTGTACTGGCAGCCGCGGGATCAGAGCACAATCAGCCCCAGCATTTT; CDR3: CAWSVLAAAGSEHNQPQHF
V: TRBV11-2; D: TRBD2; size: once; J: TRBJ2-5; DNA: TGTGCCAGCAGCTTCCATCCTAGCGGGAACCAAGAGACCCAGTACTTC; CDR3: CASSFHPSGNQETQYF
V: TRBV10-3; D: .; size: .; J: TRBJ2-7; DNA: TGTGCCATCTCACGGGAGACTAGTCCCTACGAGCAGTACTTC; CDR3: CAISRETSPYEQYF
V: TRBV5-1; D: TRBD1; size: .; J: TRBJ1-1; DNA: TGCGCCAGCAGTAGGGACAGGGTAAACACTGAAGCTTTCTTT; CDR3: CASSRDRVNTEAFF
V: TRBV6-6; D: TRBD2; size: .; J: TRBJ2-1; DNA: TGTGCCAGCAGTTACGGCGGGCTAGCGGGAGTTGAGCAGTTCTTC; CDR3: CASSYGGLAGVEQFF
V: TRBV29-1; D: TRBD1; size: .; J: TRBJ2-7; DNA: TGCAGCGTTGGGTGGACAGGTGGTGGCTACGAGCAGTACTTC; CDR3: CSVGWTGGGYEQYF
V: TRBV6-1; D: .; size: .; J: TRBJ1-1; DNA: TGTGCCAGCAGTGAAATAGCCGTGCGGGAAGCTTTCTTT; CDR3: CASSEIAVREAFF